One sample yielded the 31 T cell receptor beta chains listed below, sequenced in a study of graft-versus-host responses after intestinal transplantation. Graft-derived tissue was subjected to processing to liberate intraepithelial and lamina propria lymphocytes. Profiling relied on immunoSEQ multiplex PCR, and the TCRdb table lists in-frame clones only, not all of them. The top ten clones hold 23% of a sample with about 15,000 clones, approximately 70% of them seen once. The specimen comprised ileum tissue, sampled approximately 780 days after intestinal transplantation. These receptors originate from a human patient who received an intestinal transplant, so some T cells may come from the graft donor.

A note on this clone: This specimen includes other DNA sequences encoding the same CDR3. This sequence joins TRBV7-4 and TRBJ1-2, with 8 bases identical to TRBD1. The V gene end was trimmed by 2 bases and the J gene end by 4 bases; junction bases not matched to a gene: 6. The CDR3 has 15 amino acids. Germline V gene lookup returns CDR1 SGHVT and CDR2 SQSDAQ. The CDR3 nucleotides read TGTGCCAGCAGCTTACCTCAGGGGGCGGGCTATGGCTACACCTTC. It specifies CASSLPQGAGYGYTF.

V usage is TRBV18 and J usage is TRBJ1-4; D is ambiguous. Germline V gene sequence: CDR1 KGHSH, CDR2 LQKENI. Trimming took 5 bases from V and 8 from J, leaving 9 bases between them. This CDR3 comprises 12 residues. The CDR3 nucleotides read TGTGCCAGCTCAGAGGGCGGCGAAAAACTGTTTTTT. Translating gives CASSEGGEKLFF.

The J gene is TRBJ2-5, the V gene TRBV19, with TRBD2 matching 7 bases. The germline gives CDR1 LNHDA, CDR2 SQIVND (reference sequence). With V trimmed by 0 bases and J by 8 bases, 9 bases remained unmatched. The CDR3 is 15 residues long. The CDR3 is CASSIDFRGRTTQYF. CDR3 in DNA: TGTGCCAGTAGTATAGATTTCCGCGGGAGAACAACCCAGTACTTC.

In this sample, this clone turned up a few times. This chain uses TRBV2 with TRBJ2-3, with D unresolved. This CDR3 is built from 16 residues. Germline V gives CDR1 SNHLY, CDR2 FYNNEI. Trimming cost V 1 base and J 4 bases, with 15 bases left between them. CDR3 region: CASSEGLGLIADTQYF. DNA for the CDR3: TGTGCCAGCAGTGAAGGTCTAGGGTTAATCGCAGATACGCAGTATTTT.

This clone has just a few counts. The chain has TRBV28 and TRBJ1-5; D uncertain. Germline CDR1 and CDR2: MDHEN and SYDVKM. The CDR3 runs to 12 residues. V lost 7 bases and J lost 9, with 13 bases in between. For the CDR3, the DNA is TGTGCCAGCACCTCCGACTGGGGGCCCCAGCATTTT. Translated, it gives CASTSDWGPQHF.

This clone was seen just once. The chain combines TRBV6-5 with TRBJ2-5; D unclear. In germline, CDR1 is MNHEY, CDR2 SVGAGI. With 8 bases removed from V and 2 bases from J, the gap between germline ends came to 15 bases. The CDR3 extends over 14 amino acids. In DNA, the CDR3 is TGTGCCAGCGCCACCGAAGGCATACAAGAGACCCAGTACTTC. This encodes CASATEGIQETQYF.

Worth noting for this clone: A much larger clone lies one base from this, so it may be a read error. The chain combines TRBV9 with TRBJ1-2; D unclear. CDR1 is SGDLS, CDR2 YYNGEE, per germline. V lost 3 bases to trimming and J lost 8 bases, with 14 bases between them. CDR3 length: 13 residues. CDR3 protein: CASSGGTVGGYTF. The CDR3 DNA reads as TGTGCCAGCAGCGGAGGAACAGTTGGCGGCTACACCTTC.

This rearrangement joins TRBV19 to TRBJ2-1, with unresolved D. V was clipped by 1 base and J by 9 bases, with 4 bases between them. The CDR3 spans 11 residues. Germline values: CDR1 LNHDA, CDR2 SQIVND (reference sequence). In DNA form, the CDR3 reads TGTGCCAGTAGTATAGCGCGTGAGCAGTTCTTC. It specifies CASSIAREQFF.

This sequence joins TRBV2 and TRBJ1-5; possible D gene TRBD1, 5 bases. The CDR3 is 16 residues long. V was pared by 8 bases and J by 2 bases, with 19 bases between. Germline V gene lookup returns CDR1 SNHLY and CDR2 FYNNEI. This CDR3 reads CASSTGTSTGNQPQHF. In DNA, the CDR3 is TGTGCCAGCTCCACCGGGACCTCAACGGGCAATCAGCCCCAGCATTTT.

V is TRBV7-2 and J is TRBJ2-7, with D unclear. Germline V lookup: CDR1 SGHTA, CDR2 FQGNSA. With 1 base removed from V and 3 bases from J, the gap between germline ends came to 13 bases. CDR3 size: 15 residues. CDR3: CASSLGPGNDYEQYF. DNA of the CDR3: TGTGCCAGCAGCTTAGGTCCGGGTAACGACTACGAGCAGTACTTC. Filled out from reference TRBV7-2 and TRBJ2-7, the complete variable domain reads GAGVSQSPSNKVTEKGKDVELRCDPISGHTALYWYRQSLGQGLEFLIYFQGNSAPDKSGLPSDRFSAERTGGSVSTLTIQRTQQEDSAVYLCASSLGPGNDYEQYFGPGTRLTVT.

CDR3 loop: CASSPEDRGEAFF. DNA of the CDR3: TGTGCCAGCAGTCCTGAAGACAGGGGGGAAGCTTTCTTT. The chain has TRBV6-4 and TRBJ1-1, with 9 positions matching TRBD1. CDR3 length: 13 amino acids. The V gene's germline CDR1 is MRHNA and CDR2 SNTAGT. Losses at the gene ends were 5 bases for V and 8 bases for J; bases not matched to a gene: 6.

The chain employs TRBV25-1 and TRBJ1-1; unclear D gene. Germline lookup yields CDR1 MGHDK and CDR2 SYGVNS. The CDR3 loop spans 16 amino acids. The V and J ends lost 5 bases and 1 base respectively, with 17 bases between them. Here the CDR3 DNA reads TGTGCCAGCAGTCCCCCCGGAGGCGTGAGGAACACTGAAGCTTTCTTT. It codes for CASSPPGGVRNTEAFF.

This clone has just a few counts. The rearrangement uses TRBV11-2 and TRBJ2-3; D unclear. Trimming removed 1 base at V and 0 bases at J, with 11 bases between. CDR1 is SGHAT, CDR2 FQNNGV, per germline. The CDR3 has 16 residues. As DNA, the CDR3 is TGTGCCAGCAGCTTAGGACTTCCGGCCAGCACAGATACGCAGTATTTT. Amino acid sequence: CASSLGLPASTDTQYF.

This rearrangement joins TRBV9 to TRBJ1-6, with 8 bases aligning to TRBD1. Germline-derived CDR1 and CDR2 are SGDLS and YYNGEE. The CDR3 is made up of 14 amino acids. Losses at the gene ends were 0 bases for V and 8 bases for J; bases not matched to a gene: 1. CDR3 in DNA: TGTGCCAGCAGCGTAGACAGGGGGGATTCACCCCTCCACTTT. It is translated as CASSVDRGDSPLHF.

With regard to this clone: A clone one base away is much larger, so this may be a read error. The sample contains more than one DNA sequence encoding this CDR3. This chain uses TRBV4-1 with TRBJ1-2, with D uncertain. V was cut by 0 bases and J by 7 bases, with 6 bases left in between. CDR3 size: 12 residues. Germline-derived CDR1 and CDR2 are MGHRA and YSYEKL. DNA of the CDR3: TGCGCCAGCAGCCAAGATCGGGGTGGCTACACCTTC. Its translation is CASSQDRGGYTF.

This chain links TRBV19 with TRBJ2-7, with 9 bases that match TRBD1. The CDR3 sequence is 15 residues long. CDR1 is LNHDA, CDR2 SQIVND, per germline (reference sequence). V shed 6 bases and J 1 base; nucleotides not matched to a gene: 7. This CDR3 reads CASRLTGGASYEQYF. The DNA of the CDR3 is TGTGCCAGTAGGCTCACAGGGGGCGCGTCCTACGAGCAGTACTTC.

This clone showed up just once. The V gene is TRBV6-6, the J gene TRBJ2-7; D is unclear. CDR1 is MNHNY, CDR2 SVGAGI, per germline (reference sequence). The germline V and J ends were trimmed by 0 bases and 3 bases, with 9 bases remaining between them. This CDR3 has 14 residues. The CDR3 here is CASSYSEAFYEQYF. The CDR3, as DNA: TGTGCCAGCAGTTACTCGGAAGCGTTCTACGAGCAGTACTTC.

The chain carries TRBV28 and TRBJ2-3; D is unresolved. CDR1 is MDHEN, CDR2 SYDVKM, per germline. CDR3 length equals 14 residues. Trimming pared 2 bases from V and 0 bases from J, leaving 6 bases between. The CDR3 here is CASSLLGSTDTQYF. CDR3 DNA: TGTGCCAGCAGTTTACTTGGTAGCACAGATACGCAGTATTTT.

The V call is TRBV27, the J call TRBJ2-1; tentatively, D is TRBD1 (5 bases). Deletions cut 0 bases from V and 7 bases from J, with 22 bases between. From germline, CDR1 is MNHEY and CDR2 SMNVEV (reference sequence). CDR3 size: 18 residues. CDR3 DNA sequence: TGTGCCAGCAGTTTATCCCTGCGGCAGGGTTGGTATGTGAATGAGCAGTTCTTC. This codes for CASSLSLRQGWYVNEQFF.

V and J are TRBV19 and TRBJ2-7, with 7 bases aligning to TRBD1. Losses at the gene ends were 4 bases for V and 7 bases for J; bases not matched to a gene: 7. CDR1 LNHDA and CDR2 SQIVND come from the germline V gene (reference sequence). The CDR3 runs to 13 residues. DNA for the CDR3: TGTGCCAGTAGTAATGACAGGGAAGAAGAGCAGTACTTC. It is translated as CASSNDREEEQYF.

In regard to this clone: Germline and junction disagree at one end, which may indicate a read error. V is TRBV6-5 and J is TRBJ2-2, with 8 positions matching TRBD2. Germline CDR1 is MNHEY and CDR2 is SVGAGI. This CDR3 contains 14 residues. The CDR3 nucleotides read TGTACCAGCAGTTACGGGGGGGACACCGGGGAGCTGTTTTTT. Residues: CTSSYGGDTGELFF.

The chain has TRBV30 and TRBJ2-7; D is undetermined. The CDR3 covers 13 residues. Germline V gene sequence: CDR1 GTSNPN, CDR2 SVGIG (reference sequence). V was pared by 2 bases and J by 7 bases, with 15 bases between. The CDR3 sequence: CAWSWRPSYEQYF. Written as DNA, the CDR3 is TGTGCCTGGAGTTGGCGGCCATCATATGAGCAGTACTTC. The complete variable domain, with remaining parts taken from reference TRBV30 and TRBJ2-7, reads SQTIHQWPATLVQPVGSPLSLECTVEGTSNPNLYWYRQAAGRGLQLLFYSVGIGQISSEVPQNLSASRPQDRQFILSSKKLLLSDSGFYLCAWSWRPSYEQYFGPGTRLTVT.

This clone came up once. The V call is TRBV5-1, the J call TRBJ2-2; D may be TRBD1 (5 bases). Germline V gives CDR1 SGHRS, CDR2 YFSETQ. Trimming shortened V by 4 bases and J by 4 bases, and 17 bases separated the two germline ends. This CDR3 has 16 residues. Here the CDR3 DNA reads TGCGCCAGCAGCCAGGACGGCCTCAGGGCCACCGGGGAGCTGTTTTTT. It codes for CASSQDGLRATGELFF.

The chain couples TRBV11-1 to TRBJ1-4, with D maybe TRBD1 (5 bases). Trimming took 4 bases from V and 8 from J, leaving 11 bases between them. CDR3 length: 13 amino acids. Germline V gene data show CDR1 as SGHAT and CDR2 as FQDESV (reference sequence). CDR3 sequence: CASSSRGQEKLFF. CDR3 DNA sequence: TGTGCCAGCAGCTCAAGGGGCCAGGAAAAACTGTTTTTT. The whole variable domain, remainder taken from reference TRBV11-1 and TRBJ1-4, is EAEVAQSPRYKITEKSQAVAFWCDPISGHATLYWYRQILGQGPELLVQFQDESVVDDSQLPKDRFSAERLKGVDSTLKIQPAELGDSAMYLCASSSRGQEKLFFGSGTQLSVL.

The chain links TRBV30 to TRBJ2-5; possible D gene TRBD1, 5 bases. Judging by the DNA end, TRBJ2-7 fits better; the J call may be wrong. The CDR3 totals 12 residues. Per the germline V gene, CDR1 is GTSNPN and CDR2 is SVGIG (reference sequence). The CDR3 loop is CAWSGRGHEQYF. The CDR3 nucleotides are TGTGCCTGGAGTGGTAGGGGCCACGAGCAGTACTTC.

The V gene is TRBV18, the J gene TRBJ2-7; 14 nucleotides line up with TRBD2. V was pared by 2 bases and J by 1 base, with 19 bases of the junction left unmatched. CDR1 is KGHSH, CDR2 LQKENI, per germline. This CDR3 contains 22 residues. In DNA, the CDR3 is TGTGCCAGCTCACCATCGGAACCGGGACTAGCGGGGGACAAAAGGCAGTCCTACGAGCAGTACTTC. Its protein product is CASSPSEPGLAGDKRQSYEQYF.

The rearrangement links TRBV7-8 to TRBJ2-5, with a tentative D call TRBD2 (6 bases). The assigned J gene may be wrong: the sequence end matches TRBJ2-7 better. This CDR3 is built from 15 residues. Germline V gene sequence: CDR1 SGHVS, CDR2 FQNEAQ. The CDR3: CASSLVGGLSYEQYF. In DNA, the CDR3 is TGTGCCAGCAGCTTAGTCGGGGGTCTTTCCTACGAGCAGTACTTC.

The chain couples TRBV30 to TRBJ1-2; the match to TRBD1 covers 9 bases. Germline assignment: CDR1 GTSNPN and CDR2 SVGIG (reference sequence). V lost 5 bases to trimming and J lost 8 bases; unmatched junction nucleotides: 6. The CDR3 is 12 residues long. CDR3 bases: TGTGCCTGGGGGGACAGGGTAGGCGGCTACACCTTC. The encoded protein is CAWGDRVGGYTF.

This chain connects TRBV7-2 to TRBJ1-2; D unresolved. This CDR3 has 14 amino acids. V was clipped by 1 base and J by 2 bases, with 8 bases between them. CDR1 and CDR2 from the germline V gene are SGHTA and FQGNSA. CDR3 coding DNA: TGTGCCAGCAGCTTAGTCAGACCCAACTATGGCTACACCTTC. Its protein is CASSLVRPNYGYTF.

The chain has TRBV10-3 and TRBJ2-1; tentative D call: TRBD2 (6 bases). Trimming stripped 1 base from V and 2 bases from J, with 9 bases between. The CDR3 is 15 amino acids. Germline CDR1 and CDR2: ENHRY and SYGVKD. The CDR3 region is CAISEFQRAYNEQFF. The CDR3 DNA reads TGTGCCATCAGTGAGTTCCAGCGGGCCTACAATGAGCAGTTCTTC.

Of note for this clone: A much larger clone is a single base away; this may be a read error. The chain recombines TRBV6-4 with TRBJ2-2; maybe TRBD1 (5 bases). Germline CDR1 and CDR2: MRHNA and SNTAGT. This CDR3 has 15 amino acids. CDR3 amino acids: CASCEPPDTTGELFF. The DNA of the CDR3 is TGTGCCAGCTGTGAGCCCCCGGACACGACCGGGGAGCTGTTTTTT.